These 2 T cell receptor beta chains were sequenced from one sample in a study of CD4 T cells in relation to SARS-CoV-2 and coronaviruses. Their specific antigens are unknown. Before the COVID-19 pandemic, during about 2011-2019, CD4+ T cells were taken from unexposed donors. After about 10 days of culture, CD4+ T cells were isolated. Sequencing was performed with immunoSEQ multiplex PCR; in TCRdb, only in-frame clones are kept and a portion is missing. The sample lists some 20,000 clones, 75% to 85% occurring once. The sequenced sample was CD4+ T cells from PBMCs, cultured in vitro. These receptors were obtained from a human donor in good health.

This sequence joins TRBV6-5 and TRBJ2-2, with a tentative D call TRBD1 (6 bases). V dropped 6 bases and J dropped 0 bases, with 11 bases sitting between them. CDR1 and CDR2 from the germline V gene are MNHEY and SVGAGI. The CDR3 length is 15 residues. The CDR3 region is CASSPGVPNTGELFF. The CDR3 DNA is TGTGCCAGCAGCCCAGGGGTCCCGAACACCGGGGAGCTGTTTTTT.

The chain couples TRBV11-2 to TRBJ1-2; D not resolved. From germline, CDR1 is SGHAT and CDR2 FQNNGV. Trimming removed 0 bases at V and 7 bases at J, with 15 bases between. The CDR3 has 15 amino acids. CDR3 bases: TGTGCCAGCAGCTTAGAGCGTCGGGTTGTTAGTGGCTACACCTTC. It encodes CASSLERRVVSGYTF.